Below, 3 T cell receptor beta chains from the same sample are listed, as sequenced in a study of OX40 agonist ivuxolimab in advanced cancers. Library creation used the immunoSEQ multiplex PCR assay. The clones in this table, taken by TCRdb from immuneACCESS, are in-frame only. Not every clone is retained; where verified, under half of the shortfall comes from an unresolved V gene, and the cause of the rest is unknown. The sample table lists under 60,000 clones, about 88% of them with a count of one. The ten largest clones represent approximately 11% of the sample. Sequenced material: CD4+ or CD8+ T cells sorted from blood, taken in a trial of the OX40 agonist ivuxolimab. These receptor sequences come from an adult with an advanced solid tumor such as melanoma, head and neck, liver or kidney cancer.

The V call is TRBV11-3, the J call TRBJ1-1; D unresolved. Looked up from germline, CDR1 is SGHNT and CDR2 is YENEEA. The CDR3 totals 16 residues. V lost 1 base and J 3 bases, leaving 15 bases between the germline ends. Here the CDR3 DNA reads TGTGCCAGCAGCTTAGGGACTACGAGACTAGACACTGAAGCTTTCTTT. Protein product: CASSLGTTRLDTEAFF.

This chain connects TRBV4-1 to TRBJ2-3; D call uncertain. The CDR3 spans 15 residues. V dropped 1 base and J dropped 3 bases, with 11 bases sitting between them. The germline V gene encodes CDR1 MGHRA and CDR2 YSYEKL. The CDR3 DNA follows: TGCGCCAGCAGCCAAGGAACACCACGGACAGATACGCAGTATTTT. This translates into CASSQGTPRTDTQYF.

This CDR3 reads CASSPGTGWNEQFF. The CDR3 coding sequence is TGTGCCAGCAGCCCGGGGACAGGGTGGAATGAGCAGTTCTTC. The chain couples TRBV5-4 to TRBJ2-1, with 9 bases that match TRBD1. CDR1 is SGHNT, CDR2 YYREEE, per germline (reference sequence). This CDR3 contains 14 residues. Trimming at V came to 4 bases and at J to 7 bases, leaving 6 bases not matched to a gene.